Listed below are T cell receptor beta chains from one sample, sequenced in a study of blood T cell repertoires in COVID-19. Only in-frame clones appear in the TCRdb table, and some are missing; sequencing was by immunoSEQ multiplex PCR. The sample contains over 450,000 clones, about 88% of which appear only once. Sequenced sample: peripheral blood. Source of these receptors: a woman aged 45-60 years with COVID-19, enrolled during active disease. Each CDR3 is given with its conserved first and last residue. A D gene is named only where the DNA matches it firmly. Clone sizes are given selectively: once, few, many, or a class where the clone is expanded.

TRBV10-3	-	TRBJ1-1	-	CAMTATMNTEAFF	TGTGCCATGACAGCTACCATGAACACTGAAGCTTTCTTT
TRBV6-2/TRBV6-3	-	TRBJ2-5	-	CASSYGTGVSETQYF	TGTGCCAGCAGTTACGGGACTGGGGTGTCGGAGACCCAGTACTTC
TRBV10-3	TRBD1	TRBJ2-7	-	CAINAGTGLYEQYF	TGTGCCATCAACGCGGGGACAGGACTCTACGAGCAGTACTTC
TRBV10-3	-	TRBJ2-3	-	CAHRGGGADTQYF	TGTGCCCACCGGGGTGGCGGGGCAGATACGCAGTATTTT
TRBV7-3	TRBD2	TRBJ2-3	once	CASSSSGVSTDTQYF	TGTGCCAGCAGCTCTAGCGGGGTTAGCACAGATACGCAGTATTTT
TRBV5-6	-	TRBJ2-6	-	CASSSLGGPGANVLTF	TGTGCCAGCAGCTCGTTGGGAGGACCTGGGGCCAACGTCCTGACTTTC
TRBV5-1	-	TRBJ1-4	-	CASSVDSFNEKLFF	TGCGCCAGCAGCGTAGACAGCTTTAATGAAAAACTGTTTTTT
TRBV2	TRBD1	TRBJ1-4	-	CASSRGRGEKLFF	TGTGCCAGCAGCAGGGGGCGCGGTGAAAAACTGTTTTTT
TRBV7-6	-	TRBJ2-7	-	CASSLARARVHEQYF	TGTGCCAGCAGCTTAGCTCGCGCCAGGGTCCACGAGCAGTACTTC
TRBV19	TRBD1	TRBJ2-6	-	CASGGTGGANVLTF	TGTGCCAGTGGGGGGACAGGTGGGGCCAACGTCCTGACTTTC
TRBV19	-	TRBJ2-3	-	CASGRLGGTDTQYF	TGTGCCAGTGGAAGGCTAGGGGGTACAGATACGCAGTATTTT
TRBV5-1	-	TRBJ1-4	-	CASSVQLTDSNEKLFF	TGCGCCAGCAGCGTGCAACTGACGGACAGTAATGAAAAACTGTTTTTT
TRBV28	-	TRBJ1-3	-	CASSLTGESSGNTIYF	TGTGCCAGCAGTTTAACCGGGGAGAGCTCTGGAAACACCATATATTTT
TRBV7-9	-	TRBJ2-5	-	CASSLGIRETQYF	TGTGCCAGCAGCTTAGGTATACGGGAGACCCAGTACTTC
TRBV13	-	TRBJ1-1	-	CASSPTIMDRNTEAFF	TGTGCCAGCAGCCCCACGATCATGGACAGGAACACTGAAGCTTTCTTT
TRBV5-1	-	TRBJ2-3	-	CASSLGQGPDTQYF	TGCGCCAGCAGCTTGGGCCAGGGTCCGGATACGCAGTATTTT
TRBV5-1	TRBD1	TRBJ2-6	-	CASSEQGATSGANVLTF	TGCGCCAGCAGCGAACAGGGGGCCACCTCTGGGGCCAACGTCCTGACTTTC
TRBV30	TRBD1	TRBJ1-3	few	CAYRGSGNTIYF	TGTGCCTACAGGGGCTCTGGAAACACCATATATTTT
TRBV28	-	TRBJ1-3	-	CASRSYGGMSGNTIYF	TGTGCCAGCAGATCCTATGGGGGGATGTCTGGAAACACCATATATTTT